This T cell receptor beta chain was identified in a study of blood T cell repertoires in COVID-19. As for the study in general: Acute and convalescent COVID-19 samples came from the United States, Italy and Spain.

In the study's own analysis: Reference gene primers were amplified, and this amplification served to estimate nucleated cell counts. Data came from immunoSEQ multiplex PCR; TCRdb stores just in-frame clones and leaves some out. The V and J calls and clone size are taken from that table; D and trimming were inferred from the DNA. The top ten clones hold around 10% of a sample with about 320,000 clones, 89% of them seen once. Unmatched junction bases numbered 3, after V lost 3 bases and J lost 2 bases. The CDR3 contains 14 residues. Germline CDR1 LNHNV, CDR2 YYDKDF (reference sequence). The clonotype was recovered from a woman between 25 and 40 years old with COVID-19, enrolled during active disease. The rearrangement links TRBV15 to TRBJ1-2; TRBD1 matches at 7 bases. Sequencing was performed on peripheral blood. CDR3 bases: TGTGCCACCAGCAGGGCGACAGGGAACTATGGCTACACCTTC. Translating it yields CATSRATGNYGYTF.